What follows is one T cell receptor beta chain and its context. What antigen it recognizes has not been identified. No much larger clone exists at a distance of one base, and base qualities are not known. This sample is part of a study of T cells after yellow fever vaccination (dated by TCRdb to about 2019). General notes on the study: The SMART-Seq v4 Ultra Low Input RNA kit was used to prepare libraries from fractions with low cell numbers. Blood was collected at multiple timepoints before and after primary and secondary immunization, and bulk PBMC replicates and cell subsets were isolated. To track T-cell clones before and after primary and booster YFV17D yellow fever vaccination, bulk TCR alpha and beta repertoires were sequenced longitudinally. Two healthy male donors, one aged 18 to 30 and one aged 30 to 40 years, made up the cohort. Overall study outcomes, separate from this receptor: Computational filtering was required because FACS-sorted repertoires could contain abundant contaminating clonotypes from the bulk population. A small share of clonotypes was detected in both CD4 and CD8 compartments, with the overlap likely arising from convergent recombination. Compared with the primary T-cell response, the secondary T-cell response was weaker but faster, peaking on day 5 rather than day 15. Only a couple of donors were included in the study, so the extent to which the findings can be generalized is limited. Most clones expanded after primary vaccination (around 97% of CD4 and roughly 91% of CD8) were re-detected after the booster, suggesting that broad memory maintenance occurred.

CDR1 and CDR2 are drawn from the germline V gene: SGHTA, FQGNSA. V is cut back by 8 bases and J by 0 bases, with 1 base in the junction unmatched. The cysteine opens and the phenylalanine closes a CDR3 of 14 amino acids. Only the CDR3 DNA stays, 42 bases, in frame from base 1. TCR cDNA was synthesized by 5'RACE template switching, which introduced a universal primer site and unique molecular identifiers. Priming for cDNA synthesis came from both the TCR alpha and TCR beta constant segments. Library amplification used two PCR steps, and the second PCR step added sample barcodes and sequencing adapters. Sequencing of libraries was performed on Illumina HiSeq 2500 (2x100 bp) or NovaSeq (2x150 bp). Turning to the authors' computational methods: Reads were demultiplexed and collapsed into UMI consensus sequences with MIGEC, and V(D)J alignment was performed with MiXCR. Using edgeR on replicate PBMC samples, clonotypes were called vaccine-responding if FDR was below 0.01 and the log2 fold change was above 5 up to day 15. CD4 or CD8 identity was assigned to each bulk clonotype according to whether the clonotype was present at higher abundance in the sequenced CD4 repertoire or the sequenced CD8 repertoire. In TCRdb, the public reads were trimmed at Q25 with fastp and aligned with MiXCR, with productive beta chains retained. Rows are combined by CDR3 protein, so each entry shows the most common genes and DNA. These V and J calls derive from TCRdb rather than the authors' analysis. This sample gives some 670,000 distinct CDR3 sequences in total; 9% to 15% of them show up just once. In total, the top ten clones hold about 15% of the sample.

The label giving this sample's treatment or condition can be read as: live attenuated yellow fever vaccine strain. At each blood-draw timepoint, two biological replicates of bulk PBMCs were collected. A standard Ficoll-Paque protocol was used to isolate PBMCs from peripheral blood. TriZol was used to extract RNA from bulk PBMCs, CD4 and CD8 fractions, and dextramer-positive and dextramer-negative fractions. The sequence links TRBV7-2 to TRBJ2-6; TRBD1 matches 7 bases in the middle. The source material was PBMCs, sampled on the day of the yellow fever booster vaccination. The clonotype was recovered from a man aged 30 to 39 who received the YFV17D yellow fever vaccine. The CDR3 is CASPGGSGANVLTF. The DNA sequence reads TGTGCCAGCCCAGGGGGCTCTGGGGCCAACGTCCTGACTTTC.